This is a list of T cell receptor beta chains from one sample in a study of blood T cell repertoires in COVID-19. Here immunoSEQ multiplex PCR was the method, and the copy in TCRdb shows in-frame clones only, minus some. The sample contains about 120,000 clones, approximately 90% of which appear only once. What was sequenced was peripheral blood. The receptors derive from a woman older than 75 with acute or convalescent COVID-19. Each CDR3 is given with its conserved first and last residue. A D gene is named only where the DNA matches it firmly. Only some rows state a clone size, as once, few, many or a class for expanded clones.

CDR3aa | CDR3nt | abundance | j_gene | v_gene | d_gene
CASSLGWTGELGYTF | TGTGCCAGCAGCTTAGGGTGGACAGGGGAGCTTGGCTACACCTTC | . | TRBJ1-2 | TRBV7-8 | TRBD1
CASSLRTGGPGELFF | TGTGCCAGCAGCTTACGAACAGGGGGCCCCGGGGAGCTGTTTTTT | . | TRBJ2-2 | TRBV11-1 | TRBD1
CAIADLNQPQHF | TGTGCCATAGCGGACCTCAATCAGCCCCAGCATTTT | . | TRBJ1-5 | TRBV7-8 | .
CASRPLAGVVYEQYF | TGTGCCAGCAGACCCCTAGCGGGAGTAGTCTACGAGCAGTACTTC | . | TRBJ2-7 | TRBV27 | TRBD2
CASSYFGGRTDTQYF | TGTGCCAGCAGTTACTTCGGGGGGCGCACAGATACGCAGTATTTT | . | TRBJ2-3 | TRBV6-2/TRBV6-3 | .
CASSQGLGNGGAGGGYTF | TGTGCCAGCAGCCAAGGGCTCGGGAACGGGGGCGCGGGGGGAGGCTACACCTTC | once | TRBJ1-2 | TRBV3-1/TRBV3-2 | .
CASSSGTHTEAFF | TGTGCCAGCAGCTCCGGGACACACACTGAAGCTTTCTTT | . | TRBJ1-1 | TRBV12-3/TRBV12-4 | .
CASSLANDGGTQYF | TGCGCCAGCAGCTTGGCCAACGACGGAGGGACCCAGTACTTC | . | TRBJ2-5 | TRBV5-1 | .
CASSQDRAGVVTYEQYF | TGTGCCAGCAGCCAAGATCGAGCGGGGGTCGTAACCTACGAGCAGTACTTC | . | TRBJ2-7 | TRBV14 | TRBD2
CASKLGFGTGFSGELFF | TGCGCCAGCAAACTTGGTTTTGGGACAGGGTTTTCCGGGGAGCTGTTTTTT | . | TRBJ2-2 | TRBV10-2 | TRBD1
CASRRAGETQYF | TGTGCCAGCAGAAGAGCGGGAGAGACCCAGTACTTC | . | TRBJ2-5 | TRBV2 | .